The source of this T cell receptor beta chain is a study of T cells in narcolepsy. This CDR3 region has 17 residues. Germline values: CDR1 KGHSH, CDR2 LQKENI. Of note for this clone: The junction differs from germline at one of its ends, possibly a read error.

TCRdb's table, derived via immunoSEQ multiplex PCR, lists solely in-frame clones and lacks some. The sample holds about 33,000 clones; 85% to 90% are singletons and the top ten take more than 0.95%. The V gene is TRBV18, the J gene TRBJ2-7, with 10 bases aligning to TRBD2. The material sequenced was CD45RA- memory CD4+ T cells from PBMCs. The TCR comes from a human donor with narcolepsy. The CDR3 DNA follows: TGTGCCAGCTCACCACCCAATCCTAGCGGGAGTCGGTACGGGCAGTACTTC. This gives the protein CASSPPNPSGSRYGQYF.